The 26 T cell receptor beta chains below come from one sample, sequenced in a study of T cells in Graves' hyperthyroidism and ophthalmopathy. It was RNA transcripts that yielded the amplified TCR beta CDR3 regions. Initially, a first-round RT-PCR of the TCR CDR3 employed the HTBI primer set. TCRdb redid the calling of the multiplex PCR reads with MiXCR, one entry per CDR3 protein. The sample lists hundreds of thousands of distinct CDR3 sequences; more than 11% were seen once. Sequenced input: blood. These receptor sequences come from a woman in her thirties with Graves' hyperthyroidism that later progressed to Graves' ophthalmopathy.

CDR3 nucleotide sequence: TGTGCCAGCAGCGAGACCCTCGGTAGGGGGACGGATACTGAAGCTTTCTTT. This translates into CASSETLGRGTDTEAFF. This chain uses TRBV9 with TRBJ1-1, with TRBD1 as a possible D gene (6 bases). CDR1 and CDR2 (germline): SGDLS, YYNGEE. V lost 3 bases and J lost 5, with 23 bases in between. The CDR3 covers 17 residues.

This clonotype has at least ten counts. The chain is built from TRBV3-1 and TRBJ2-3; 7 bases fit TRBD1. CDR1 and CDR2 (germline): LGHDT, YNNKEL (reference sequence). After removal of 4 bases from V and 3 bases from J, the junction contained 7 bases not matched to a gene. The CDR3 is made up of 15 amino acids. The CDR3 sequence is CASSPPGGVTDTQYF. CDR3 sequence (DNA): TGTGCCAGCAGCCCTCCAGGGGGAGTGACAGATACGCAGTATTTT.

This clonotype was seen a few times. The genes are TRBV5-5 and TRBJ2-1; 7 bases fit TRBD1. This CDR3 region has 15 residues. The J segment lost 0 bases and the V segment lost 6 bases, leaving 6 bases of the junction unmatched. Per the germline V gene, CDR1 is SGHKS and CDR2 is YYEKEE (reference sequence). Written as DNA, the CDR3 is TGTGCCAGCAAACAGGGGCCCCACTCCTACAATGAGCAGTTCTTC. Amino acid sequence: CASKQGPHSYNEQFF.

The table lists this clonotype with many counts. In DNA form, the CDR3 reads TGTGCCACCCCCTTCCTTAGGACAGGGAACACCGGGGAGCTGTTTTTT. Translated, it gives CATPFLRTGNTGELFF. The J gene is TRBJ2-2, the V gene TRBV24-1; 7 bases align to TRBD1. With V trimmed by 9 bases and J by 1 base, 10 bases remained unmatched. The germline V gene has CDR1 KGHDR and CDR2 SFDVKD. The CDR3 extends over 16 amino acids.

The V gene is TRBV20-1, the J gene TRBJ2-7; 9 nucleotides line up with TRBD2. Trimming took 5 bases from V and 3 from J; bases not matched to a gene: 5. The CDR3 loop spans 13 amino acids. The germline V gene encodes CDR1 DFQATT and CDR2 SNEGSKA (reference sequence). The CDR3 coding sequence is TGCAGTGCTTTCAGCGGGAGGAACTACGAGCAGTACTTC. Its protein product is CSAFSGRNYEQYF.

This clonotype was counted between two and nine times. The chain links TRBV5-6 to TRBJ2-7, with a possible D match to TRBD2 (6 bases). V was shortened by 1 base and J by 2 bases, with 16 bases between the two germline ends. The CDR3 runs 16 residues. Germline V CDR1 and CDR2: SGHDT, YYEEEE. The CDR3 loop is CASSLRMQGGTYEQYF. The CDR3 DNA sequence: TGTGCCAGCAGCTTGCGGATGCAGGGAGGTACCTACGAGCAGTACTTC.

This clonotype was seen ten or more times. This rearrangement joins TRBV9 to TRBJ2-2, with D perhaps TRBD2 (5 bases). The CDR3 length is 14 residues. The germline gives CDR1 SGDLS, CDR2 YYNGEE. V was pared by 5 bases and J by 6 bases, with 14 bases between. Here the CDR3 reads CASSAGGGPGELFF. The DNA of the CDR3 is TGTGCCAGCAGTGCCGGCGGAGGCCCCGGGGAGCTGTTTTTT.

The CDR3 sequence is CASRTGVSNEKLFF. The CDR3 nucleotides are TGTGCCAGTAGGACAGGAGTGAGTAATGAAAAACTGTTTTTT. This rearrangement joins TRBV19 to TRBJ1-4, with D perhaps matching TRBD1 (6 bases). Germline loops: CDR1 LNHDA, CDR2 SQIVND (reference sequence). CDR3 length: 14 amino acids. The V end lost 6 bases, the J end lost 4 bases, and 12 bases lay between the germline ends.

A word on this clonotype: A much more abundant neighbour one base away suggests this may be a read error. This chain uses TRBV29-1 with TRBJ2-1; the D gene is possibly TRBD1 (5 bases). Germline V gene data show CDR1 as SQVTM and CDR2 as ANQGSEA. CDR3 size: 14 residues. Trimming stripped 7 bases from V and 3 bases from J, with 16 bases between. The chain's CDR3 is CSAQGVINYNEQFF. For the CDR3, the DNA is TGCAGCGCCCAAGGGGTAATCAACTACAATGAGCAGTTCTTC.

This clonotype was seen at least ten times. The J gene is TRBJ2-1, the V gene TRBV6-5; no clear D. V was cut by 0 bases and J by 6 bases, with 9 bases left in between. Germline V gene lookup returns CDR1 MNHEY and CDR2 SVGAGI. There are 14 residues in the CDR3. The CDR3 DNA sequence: TGTGCCAGCAGTTACTCGGCGCCCGCCAATGAGCAGTTCTTC. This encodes CASSYSAPANEQFF.

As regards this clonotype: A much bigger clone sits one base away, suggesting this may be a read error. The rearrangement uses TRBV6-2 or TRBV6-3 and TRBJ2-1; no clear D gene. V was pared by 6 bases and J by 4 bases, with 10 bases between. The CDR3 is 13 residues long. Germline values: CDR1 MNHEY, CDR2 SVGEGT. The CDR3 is CASRSGEYNEQFF. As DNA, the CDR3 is TGTGCCAGCAGGTCCGGTGAGTACAATGAGCAGTTCTTC.

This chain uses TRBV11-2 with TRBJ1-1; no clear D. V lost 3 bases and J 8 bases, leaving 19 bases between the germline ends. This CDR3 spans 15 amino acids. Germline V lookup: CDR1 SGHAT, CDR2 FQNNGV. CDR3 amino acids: CASSLGSPGVREAFF. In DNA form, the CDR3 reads TGTGCCAGCAGCTTGGGAAGTCCGGGTGTCAGGGAAGCTTTCTTT.

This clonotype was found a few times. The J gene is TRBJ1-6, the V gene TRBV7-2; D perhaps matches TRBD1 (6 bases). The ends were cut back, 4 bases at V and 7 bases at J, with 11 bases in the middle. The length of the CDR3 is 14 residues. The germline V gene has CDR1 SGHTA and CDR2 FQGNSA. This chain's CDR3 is CASSWDIPNSPLHF. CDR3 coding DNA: TGTGCCAGCAGCTGGGACATACCGAATTCACCCCTCCACTTT. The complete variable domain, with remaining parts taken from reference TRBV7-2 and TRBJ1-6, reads GAGVSQSPSNKVTEKGKDVELRCDPISGHTALYWYRQSLGQGLEFLIYFQGNSAPDKSGLPSDRFSAERTGGSVSTLTIQRTQQEDSAVYLCASSWDIPNSPLHFGNGTRLTVT.

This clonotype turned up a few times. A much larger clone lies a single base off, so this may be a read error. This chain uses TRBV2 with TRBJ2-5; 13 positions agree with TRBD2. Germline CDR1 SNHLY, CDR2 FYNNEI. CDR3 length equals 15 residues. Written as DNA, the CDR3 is TGTGCCAGTCGAGGGACTAGCGGGACCGGAGAGACCCGGTACTTC. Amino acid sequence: CASRGTSGTGETRYF.

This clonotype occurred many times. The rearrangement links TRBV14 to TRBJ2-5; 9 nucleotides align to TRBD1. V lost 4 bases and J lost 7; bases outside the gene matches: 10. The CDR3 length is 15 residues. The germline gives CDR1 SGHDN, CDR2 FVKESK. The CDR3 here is CASSLLQGTGRTQYF. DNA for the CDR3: TGTGCCAGCAGCCTCTTACAAGGGACAGGGCGGACCCAGTACTTC.

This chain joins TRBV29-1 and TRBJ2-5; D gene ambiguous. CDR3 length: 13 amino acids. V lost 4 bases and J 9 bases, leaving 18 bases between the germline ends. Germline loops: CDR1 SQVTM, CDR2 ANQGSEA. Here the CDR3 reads CSVAGRLVEAQYF. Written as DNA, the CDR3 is TGCAGCGTTGCCGGGCGTCTTGTCGAGGCCCAGTACTTC.

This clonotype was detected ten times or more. CDR3 in DNA: TGTGCCAGCAGCTTAGGGGTAGACACCATATATTTT. This translates into CASSLGVDTIYF. This chain uses TRBV7-2 with TRBJ1-3; D is unresolved. Trimming pared 1 base from V and 8 bases from J, leaving 6 bases between. Germline CDR1 and CDR2: SGHTA and FQGNSA. CDR3 length equals 12 residues.

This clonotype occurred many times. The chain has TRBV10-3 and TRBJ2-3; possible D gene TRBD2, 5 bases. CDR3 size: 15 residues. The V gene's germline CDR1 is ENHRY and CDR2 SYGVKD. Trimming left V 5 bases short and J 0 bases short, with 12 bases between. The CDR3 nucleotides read TGTGCCATCAGTCCCTCGGGAATGAGCACAGATACGCAGTATTTT. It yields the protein CAISPSGMSTDTQYF.

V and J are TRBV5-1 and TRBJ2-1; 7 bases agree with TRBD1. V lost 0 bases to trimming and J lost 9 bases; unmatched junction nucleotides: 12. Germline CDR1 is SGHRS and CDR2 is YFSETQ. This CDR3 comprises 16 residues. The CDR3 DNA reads TGCGCCAGCAGCTTGGAGGGGGACAGAGCTCAAGGTGAGCAGTTCTTC. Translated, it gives CASSLEGDRAQGEQFF. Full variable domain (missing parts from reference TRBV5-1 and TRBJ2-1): KAGVTQTPRYLIKTRGQQVTLSCSPISGHRSVSWYQQTPGQGLQFLFEYFSETQRNKGNFPGRFSGRQFSNSRSEMNVSTLELGDSALYLCASSLEGDRAQGEQFFGPGTRLTVL.

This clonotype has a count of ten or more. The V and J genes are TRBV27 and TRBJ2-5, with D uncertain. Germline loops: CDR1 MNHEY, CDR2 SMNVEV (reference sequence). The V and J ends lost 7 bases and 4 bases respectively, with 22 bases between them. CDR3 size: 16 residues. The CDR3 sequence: CASTKESGLPRETQYF. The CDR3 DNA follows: TGTGCCAGCACGAAGGAATCGGGCCTTCCAAGAGAGACCCAGTACTTC.

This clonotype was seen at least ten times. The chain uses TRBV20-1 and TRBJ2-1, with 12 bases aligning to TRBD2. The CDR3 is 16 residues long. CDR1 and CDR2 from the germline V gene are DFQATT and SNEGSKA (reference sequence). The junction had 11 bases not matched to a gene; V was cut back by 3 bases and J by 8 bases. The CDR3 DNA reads TGCAGTGCTAGTCCCGCGACTAGCGGGAGTCAGGATGAGCAGTTCTTC. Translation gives CSASPATSGSQDEQFF.

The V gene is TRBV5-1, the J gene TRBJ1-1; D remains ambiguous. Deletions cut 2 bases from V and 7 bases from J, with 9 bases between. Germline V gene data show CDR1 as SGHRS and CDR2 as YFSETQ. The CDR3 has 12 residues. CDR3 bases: TGCGCCAGCAGCTTCGACGGAAGTGAAGCTTTCTTT. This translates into CASSFDGSEAFF.

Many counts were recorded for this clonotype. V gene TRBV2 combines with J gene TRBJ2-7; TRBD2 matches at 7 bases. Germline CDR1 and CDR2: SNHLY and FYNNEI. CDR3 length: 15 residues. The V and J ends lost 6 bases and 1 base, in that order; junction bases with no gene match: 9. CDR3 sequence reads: CASRGLRDYSYEQYF. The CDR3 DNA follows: TGTGCCAGCAGGGGGCTAAGGGACTATTCCTACGAGCAGTACTTC.

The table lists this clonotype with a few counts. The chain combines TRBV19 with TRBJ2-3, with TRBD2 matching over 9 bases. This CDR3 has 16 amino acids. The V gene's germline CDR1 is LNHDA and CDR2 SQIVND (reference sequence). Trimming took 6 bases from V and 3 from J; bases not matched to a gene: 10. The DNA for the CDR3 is TGTGCCAGTAGCTCAAGTAGCGGGAGTGAAACAGATACGCAGTATTTT. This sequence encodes CASSSSSGSETDTQYF.

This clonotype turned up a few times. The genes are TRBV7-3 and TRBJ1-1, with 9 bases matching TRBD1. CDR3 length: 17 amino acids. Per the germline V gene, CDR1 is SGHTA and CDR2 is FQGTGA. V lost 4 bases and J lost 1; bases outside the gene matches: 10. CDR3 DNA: TGTGCCAGCAGCTCCTCTGCCGGACAGGGGAGGAACACTGAAGCTTTCTTT. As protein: CASSSSAGQGRNTEAFF. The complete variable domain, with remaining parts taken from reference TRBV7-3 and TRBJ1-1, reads GAGVSQTPSNKVTEKGKYVELRCDPISGHTALYWYRQSLGQGPEFLIYFQGTGAADDSGLPNDRFFAVRPEGSVSTLKIQRTERGDSAVYLCASSSSAGQGRNTEAFFGQGTRLTVV.

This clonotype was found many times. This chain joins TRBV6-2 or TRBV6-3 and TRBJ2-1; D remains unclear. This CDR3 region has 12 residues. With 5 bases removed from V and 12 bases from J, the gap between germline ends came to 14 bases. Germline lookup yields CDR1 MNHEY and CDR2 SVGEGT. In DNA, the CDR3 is TGTGCCAGCAGTGGAATGTACCAACGGCAGTTCTTC. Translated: CASSGMYQRQFF.